This T cell receptor (beta chain) was captured by sequencing in a study of cytomegalovirus exposure and HLA in healthy donors. 13 Jbeta primers and 60 Vbeta primers were used for the PCR. The repertoire was sequenced with immunoSEQ multiplex PCR; TCRdb's copy has only in-frame clones and lacks some. The sample has 150,000 to 200,000 clones; 70% are singletons. CDR3 length equals 16 residues. The J segment lost 3 bases and the V segment lost 2 bases, leaving 9 bases of the junction unmatched. Germline assignment: CDR1 MNHNY and CDR2 SVGAGI (reference sequence). Sequencing input: PBMCs. The gene calls are TRBV6-6 and TRBJ1-2; 7 nucleotides line up with TRBD1. The sequence was obtained from a man younger than 30 in good health and CMV-seropositive. The CDR3 spells CASSYAETGRDYGYTF. The CDR3 DNA follows: TGTGCCAGCAGTTACGCGGAGACAGGGAGAGACTATGGCTACACCTTC.